This T cell receptor (beta chain) was sequenced in a study of a mutant IDH1 vaccine in newly diagnosed glioma. Study details: Vaccination was launched 4-6 weeks after radiotherapy alone, or with temozolomide cycles. Before enrollment, patients got radiotherapy alone, temozolomide alone, or mostly the combination.

A note on this clone: As yet, its antigen is unknown.

V was clipped by 4 bases and J by 7 bases, with 13 bases between them. The CDR3 runs 12 residues. The germline V gene has CDR1 SQVTM and CDR2 ANQGSEA. This table comes from immunoSEQ multiplex PCR, and its TCRdb copy is limited to in-frame clones, with some not included. Of around 56,000 clones listed, about three quarters were seen once; the top ten hold 6.5% to 9.5%. The time point: week 23, last vaccination. All doses held 300 ug of mutant IDH1 20-mer peptide, with topical imiquimod. The chain has TRBV29-1 and TRBJ1-2; D gene ambiguous. The sequenced sample was PBMCs, obtained from a glioma patient whose treatment included an IDH1 peptide vaccine. This TCR was sampled from a woman aged 40 to 55 with glioma. Some clones in this sample may be carry-over from other donors' samples. The CDR3 bases are TGCAGCGTTGTGCGGGCCCGTGGTGGCTACACCTTC. Its translation: CSVVRARGGYTF.